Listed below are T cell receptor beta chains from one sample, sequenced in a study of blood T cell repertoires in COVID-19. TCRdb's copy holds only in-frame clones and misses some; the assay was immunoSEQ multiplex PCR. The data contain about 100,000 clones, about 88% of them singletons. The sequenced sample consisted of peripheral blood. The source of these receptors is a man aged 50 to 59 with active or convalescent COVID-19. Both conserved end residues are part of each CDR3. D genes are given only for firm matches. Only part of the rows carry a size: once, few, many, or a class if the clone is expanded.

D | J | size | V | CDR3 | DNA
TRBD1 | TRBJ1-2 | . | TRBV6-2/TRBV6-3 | CASSWDSINGYTF | TGTGCCAGCAGTTGGGACAGCATAAATGGCTACACCTTC
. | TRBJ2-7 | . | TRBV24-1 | CATRRTAYEQYF | TGTGCCACCCGGAGGACAGCCTACGAGCAGTACTTC
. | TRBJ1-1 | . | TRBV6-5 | CASRLAGLNTEAFF | TGTGCCAGCAGGCTGGCAGGCCTGAACACTGAAGCTTTCTTT
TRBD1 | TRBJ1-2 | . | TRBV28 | CASSATDRGFYGYTF | TGTGCCAGCAGTGCCACTGACAGGGGCTTCTATGGCTACACCTTC
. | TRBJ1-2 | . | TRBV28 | CASTSPIVNYGYTF | TGTGCCAGCACATCTCCGATAGTAAACTATGGCTACACCTTC
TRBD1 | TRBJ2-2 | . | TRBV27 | CASCGTGGTGELFF | TGTGCCAGCTGCGGGACAGGGGGCACCGGGGAGCTGTTTTTT
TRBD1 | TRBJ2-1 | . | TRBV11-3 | CASSSTGVWNEQFF | TGTGCCAGCAGCTCTACAGGGGTTTGGAATGAGCAGTTCTTC
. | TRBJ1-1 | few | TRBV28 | CASRLGAYPEAFF | TGTGCCAGCAGGCTTGGTGCGTATCCTGAAGCTTTCTTT
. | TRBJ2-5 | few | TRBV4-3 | CASSRQIPLNQETQYF | TGCGCCAGCAGTCGACAGATTCCCTTAAACCAAGAGACCCAGTACTTC
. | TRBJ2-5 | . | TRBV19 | CASSFQTGQETQYF | TGTGCCAGTAGTTTTCAGACAGGCCAAGAGACCCAGTACTTC
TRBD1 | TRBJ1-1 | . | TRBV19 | CASSILGGGGNTEAFF | TGTGCCAGTAGTATCCTAGGAGGGGGCGGGAACACTGAAGCTTTCTTT
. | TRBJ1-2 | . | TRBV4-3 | CASSQGQGGYGYTF | TGCGCCAGCAGCCAAGGCCAAGGGGGTTATGGCTACACCTTC
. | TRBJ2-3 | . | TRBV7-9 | CASSLISGTDTQYF | TGTGCCAGCAGCTTAATTAGCGGCACAGATACGCAGTATTTT
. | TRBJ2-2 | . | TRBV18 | CASSPTFPGELFF | TGTGCCAGCTCACCTACTTTCCCCGGGGAGCTGTTTTTT
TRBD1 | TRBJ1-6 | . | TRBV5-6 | CASSSGQGNNSPLHF | TGTGCCAGCAGCTCTGGACAGGGGAATAATTCACCCCTCCACTTT
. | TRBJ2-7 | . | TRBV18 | CASSPPGSPYEQYF | TGTGCCAGCTCACCACCGGGCAGCCCCTACGAGCAGTACTTC
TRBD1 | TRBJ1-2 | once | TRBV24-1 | CATSGTGYGYTF | TGTGCCACCAGTGGGACAGGGTATGGCTACACCTTC
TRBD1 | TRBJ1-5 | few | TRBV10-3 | CAISEDRGLWNQPQHF | TGTGCCATCAGTGAGGACAGGGGGCTGTGGAATCAGCCCCAGCATTTT
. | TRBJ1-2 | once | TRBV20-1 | CSASHQDGYTF | TGCAGTGCTTCTCACCAGGATGGCTACACCTTC
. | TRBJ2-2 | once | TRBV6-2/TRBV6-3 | CASSYGGTNTGELFF | TGTGCCAGCAGTTACGGCGGCACGAACACCGGGGAGCTGTTTTTT
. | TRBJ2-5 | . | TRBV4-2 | CASSQDGQGKETQYF | TGTGCCAGCAGCCAAGATGGGCAGGGAAAAGAGACCCAGTACTTC
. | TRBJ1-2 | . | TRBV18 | CASSPGTTKDYTF | TGTGCCAGCTCACCAGGGACAACCAAGGACTACACCTTC
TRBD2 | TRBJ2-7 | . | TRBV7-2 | CASSLAGTRSHEQYF | TGTGCCAGCAGCTTAGCCGGGACTAGGTCCCACGAGCAGTACTTC
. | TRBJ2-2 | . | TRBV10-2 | CASSSGTPNTGELFF | TGCGCCAGCAGCTCCGGGACTCCTAACACCGGGGAGCTGTTTTTT
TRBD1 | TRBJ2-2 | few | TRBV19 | CASRMGQFNTGELFF | TGTGCCAGTAGGATGGGACAGTTTAACACCGGGGAGCTGTTTTTT
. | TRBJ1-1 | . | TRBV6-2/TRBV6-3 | CASSRGQVTEAFF | TGTGCCAGCAGCCGGGGACAAGTCACTGAAGCTTTCTTT
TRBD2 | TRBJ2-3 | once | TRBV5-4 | CASSSTSTSTDTQYF | TGTGCCAGCAGCTCGACTAGCACTAGCACAGATACGCAGTATTTT
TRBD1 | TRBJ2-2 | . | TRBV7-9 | CASSQTDRVTGELFF | TGTGCCAGCAGCCAGACCGACAGGGTCACCGGGGAGCTGTTTTTT
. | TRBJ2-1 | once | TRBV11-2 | CASSLNPDSAYNEQFF | TGTGCCAGCAGCTTAAATCCAGACAGTGCCTACAATGAGCAGTTCTTC
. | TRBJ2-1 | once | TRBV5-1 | CASSFRGRAGAYNEQFF | TGCGCCAGCAGCTTCAGGGGGCGTGCGGGGGCCTACAATGAGCAGTTCTTC
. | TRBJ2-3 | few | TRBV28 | CASSLGGGAGTDTQYF | TGTGCCAGCAGTTTAGGAGGGGGCGCAGGCACAGATACGCAGTATTTT
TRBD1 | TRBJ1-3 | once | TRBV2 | CASSEQGGHSGNTIYF | TGTGCCAGCAGTGAACAGGGGGGACACTCTGGAAACACCATATATTTT
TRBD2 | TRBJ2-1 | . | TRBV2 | CASTIAGVHNEQFF | TGTGCCAGCACCATAGCGGGGGTTCACAATGAGCAGTTCTTC
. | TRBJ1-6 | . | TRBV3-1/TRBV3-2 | CASSQASPISYNNSPLHF | TGTGCCAGCAGCCAGGCCAGTCCCATTTCATACAATAATTCACCCCTCCACTTT
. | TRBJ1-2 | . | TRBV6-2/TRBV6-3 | CASSYSGAAYGYTF | TGTGCCAGCAGTTACTCGGGGGCGGCCTATGGCTACACCTTC